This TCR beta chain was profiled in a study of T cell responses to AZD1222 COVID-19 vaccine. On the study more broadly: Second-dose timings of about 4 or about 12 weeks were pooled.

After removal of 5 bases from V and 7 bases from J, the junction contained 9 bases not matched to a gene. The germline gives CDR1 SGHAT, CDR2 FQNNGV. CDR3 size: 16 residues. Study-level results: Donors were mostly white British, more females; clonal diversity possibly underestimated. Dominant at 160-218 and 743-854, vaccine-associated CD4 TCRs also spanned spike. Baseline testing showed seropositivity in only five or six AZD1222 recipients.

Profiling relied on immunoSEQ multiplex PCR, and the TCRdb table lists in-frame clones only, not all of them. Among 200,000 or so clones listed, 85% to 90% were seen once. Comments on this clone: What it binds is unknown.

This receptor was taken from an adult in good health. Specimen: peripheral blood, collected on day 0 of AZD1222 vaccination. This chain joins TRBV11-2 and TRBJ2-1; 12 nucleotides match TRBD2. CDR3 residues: CASSPRTSGIRNEQFF. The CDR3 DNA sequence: TGTGCCAGCAGCCCGAGGACTAGCGGGATTAGGAATGAGCAGTTCTTC.